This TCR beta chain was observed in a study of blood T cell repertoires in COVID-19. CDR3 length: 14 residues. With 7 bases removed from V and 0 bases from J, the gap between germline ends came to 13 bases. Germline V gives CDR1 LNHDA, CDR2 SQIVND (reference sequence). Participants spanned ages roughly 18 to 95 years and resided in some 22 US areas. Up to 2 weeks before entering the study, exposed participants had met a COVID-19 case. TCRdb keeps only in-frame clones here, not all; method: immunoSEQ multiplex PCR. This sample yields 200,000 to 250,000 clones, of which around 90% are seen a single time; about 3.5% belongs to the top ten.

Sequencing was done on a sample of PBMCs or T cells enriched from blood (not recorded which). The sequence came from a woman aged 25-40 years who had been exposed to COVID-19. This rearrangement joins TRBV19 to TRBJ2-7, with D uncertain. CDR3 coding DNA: TGTGCCAGTAAAGTGAGGCAGTTCTCCTACGAGCAGTACTTC. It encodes CASKVRQFSYEQYF.